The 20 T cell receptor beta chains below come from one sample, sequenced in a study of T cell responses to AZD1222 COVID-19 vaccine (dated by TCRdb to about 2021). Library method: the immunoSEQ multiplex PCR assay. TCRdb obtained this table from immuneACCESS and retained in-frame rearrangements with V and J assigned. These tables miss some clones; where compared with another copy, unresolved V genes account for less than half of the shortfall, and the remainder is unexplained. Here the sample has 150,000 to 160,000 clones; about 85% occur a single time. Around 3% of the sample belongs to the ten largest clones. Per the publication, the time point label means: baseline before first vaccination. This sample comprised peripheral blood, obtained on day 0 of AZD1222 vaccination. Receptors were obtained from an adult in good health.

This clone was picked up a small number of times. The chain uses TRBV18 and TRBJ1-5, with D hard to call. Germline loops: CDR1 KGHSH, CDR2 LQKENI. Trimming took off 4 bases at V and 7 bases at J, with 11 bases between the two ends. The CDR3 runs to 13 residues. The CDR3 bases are TGTGCCAGCTCACTACAGATTACCCAGCCCCAGCATTTT. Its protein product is CASSLQITQPQHF.

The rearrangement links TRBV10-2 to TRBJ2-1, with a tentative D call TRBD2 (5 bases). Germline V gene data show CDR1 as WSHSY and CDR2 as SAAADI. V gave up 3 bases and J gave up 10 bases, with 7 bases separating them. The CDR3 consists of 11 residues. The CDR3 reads CASSDQREQFF. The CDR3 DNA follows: TGCGCCAGCAGTGATCAGCGGGAGCAGTTCTTC.

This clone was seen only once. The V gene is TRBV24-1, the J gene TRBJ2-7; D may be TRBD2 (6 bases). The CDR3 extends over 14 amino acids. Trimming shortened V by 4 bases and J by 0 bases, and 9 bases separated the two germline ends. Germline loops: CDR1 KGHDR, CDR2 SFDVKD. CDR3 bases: TGTGCCACCAGTGACCGGGAGAGCTCCTACGAGCAGTACTTC. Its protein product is CATSDRESSYEQYF.

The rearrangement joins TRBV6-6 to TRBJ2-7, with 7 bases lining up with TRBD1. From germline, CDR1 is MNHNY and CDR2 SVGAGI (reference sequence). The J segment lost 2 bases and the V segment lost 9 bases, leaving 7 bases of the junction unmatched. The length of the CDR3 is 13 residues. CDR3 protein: CASRPGGTYEQYF. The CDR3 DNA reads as TGTGCCAGTAGACCAGGGGGAACCTACGAGCAGTACTTC.

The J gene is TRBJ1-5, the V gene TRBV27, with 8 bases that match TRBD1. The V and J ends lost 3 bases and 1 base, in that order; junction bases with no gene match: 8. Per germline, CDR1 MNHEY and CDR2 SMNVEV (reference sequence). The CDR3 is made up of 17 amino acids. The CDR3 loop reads CASSFSGQGLSNQPQHF. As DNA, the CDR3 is TGTGCCAGCAGTTTCTCCGGACAGGGCCTAAGCAATCAGCCCCAGCATTTT.

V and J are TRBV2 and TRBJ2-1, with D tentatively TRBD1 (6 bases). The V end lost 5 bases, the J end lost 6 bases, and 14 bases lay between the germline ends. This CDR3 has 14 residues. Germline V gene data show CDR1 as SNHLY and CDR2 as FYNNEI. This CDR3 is CASSPTGLGNEQFF. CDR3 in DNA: TGTGCCAGCAGTCCTACAGGGTTAGGCAATGAGCAGTTCTTC.

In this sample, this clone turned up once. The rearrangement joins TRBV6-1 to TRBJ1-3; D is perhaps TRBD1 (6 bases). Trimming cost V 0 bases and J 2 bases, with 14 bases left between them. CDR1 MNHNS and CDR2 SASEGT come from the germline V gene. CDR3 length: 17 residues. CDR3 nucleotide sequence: TGTGCCAGCAGTGAAGCTGATGGGGGCTCGGCTGGAAACACCATATATTTT. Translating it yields CASSEADGGSAGNTIYF.

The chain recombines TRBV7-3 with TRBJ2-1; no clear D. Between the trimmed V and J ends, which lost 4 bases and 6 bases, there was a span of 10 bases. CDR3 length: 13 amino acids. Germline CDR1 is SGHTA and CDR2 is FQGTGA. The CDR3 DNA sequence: TGTGCCAGCAGCTCCTCGGTGGCCAATGAGCAGTTCTTC. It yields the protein CASSSSVANEQFF.

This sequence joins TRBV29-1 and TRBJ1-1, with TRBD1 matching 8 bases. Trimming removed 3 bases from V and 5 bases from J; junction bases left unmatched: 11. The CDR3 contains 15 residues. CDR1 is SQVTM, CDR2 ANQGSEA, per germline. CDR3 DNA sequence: TGCAGCGTTGATTTCGGGACAGGAGGTCTAACTGAAGCTTTCTTT. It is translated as CSVDFGTGGLTEAFF.

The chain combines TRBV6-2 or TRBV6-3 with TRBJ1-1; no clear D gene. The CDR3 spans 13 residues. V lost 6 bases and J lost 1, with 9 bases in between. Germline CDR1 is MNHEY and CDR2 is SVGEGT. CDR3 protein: CASSSRRNTEAFF. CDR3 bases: TGTGCCAGCAGCTCACGGCGGAACACTGAAGCTTTCTTT.

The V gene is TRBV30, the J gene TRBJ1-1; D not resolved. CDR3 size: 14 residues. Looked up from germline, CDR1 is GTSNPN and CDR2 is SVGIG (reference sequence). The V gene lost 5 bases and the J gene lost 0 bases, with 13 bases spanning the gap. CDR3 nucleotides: TGTGCCTGGGTGCCCTCAGTATTGAACACTGAAGCTTTCTTT. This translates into CAWVPSVLNTEAFF.

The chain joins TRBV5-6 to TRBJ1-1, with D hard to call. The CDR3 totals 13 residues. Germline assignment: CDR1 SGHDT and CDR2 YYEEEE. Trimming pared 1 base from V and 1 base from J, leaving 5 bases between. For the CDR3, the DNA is TGTGCCAGCAGCTTGTTCGGGAACACTGAAGCTTTCTTT. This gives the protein CASSLFGNTEAFF.

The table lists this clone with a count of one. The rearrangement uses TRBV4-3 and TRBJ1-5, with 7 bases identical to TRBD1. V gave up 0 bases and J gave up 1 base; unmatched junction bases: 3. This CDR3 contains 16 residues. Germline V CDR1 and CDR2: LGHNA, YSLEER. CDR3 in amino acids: CASSQEVQGSNQPQHF. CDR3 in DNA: TGCGCCAGCAGCCAAGAGGTACAGGGGAGCAATCAGCCCCAGCATTTT.

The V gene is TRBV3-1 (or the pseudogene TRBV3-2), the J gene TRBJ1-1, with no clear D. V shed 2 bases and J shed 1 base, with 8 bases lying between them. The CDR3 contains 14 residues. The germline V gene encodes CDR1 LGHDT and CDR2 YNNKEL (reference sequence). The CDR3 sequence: CASSQQTSNTEAFF. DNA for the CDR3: TGTGCCAGCAGCCAACAGACATCGAACACTGAAGCTTTCTTT.

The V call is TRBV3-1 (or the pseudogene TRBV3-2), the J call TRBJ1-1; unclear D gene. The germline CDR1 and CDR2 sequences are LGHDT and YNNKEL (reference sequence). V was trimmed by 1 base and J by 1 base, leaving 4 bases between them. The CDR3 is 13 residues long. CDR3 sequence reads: CASSQVANTEAFF. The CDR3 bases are TGTGCCAGCAGCCAAGTGGCGAACACTGAAGCTTTCTTT.

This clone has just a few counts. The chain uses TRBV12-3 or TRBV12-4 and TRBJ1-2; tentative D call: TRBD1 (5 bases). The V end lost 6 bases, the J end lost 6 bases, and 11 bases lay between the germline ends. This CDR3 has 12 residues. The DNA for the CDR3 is TGTGCCAGCAGAAGACAGCGGGATGGCTACACCTTC. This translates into CASRRQRDGYTF.

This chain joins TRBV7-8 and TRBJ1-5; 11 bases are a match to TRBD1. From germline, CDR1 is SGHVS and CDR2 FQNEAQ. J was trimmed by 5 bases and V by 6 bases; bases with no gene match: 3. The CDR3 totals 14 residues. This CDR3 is CASSRTGGDQPQHF. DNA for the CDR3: TGTGCCAGCAGTCGGACAGGGGGCGATCAGCCCCAGCATTTT.

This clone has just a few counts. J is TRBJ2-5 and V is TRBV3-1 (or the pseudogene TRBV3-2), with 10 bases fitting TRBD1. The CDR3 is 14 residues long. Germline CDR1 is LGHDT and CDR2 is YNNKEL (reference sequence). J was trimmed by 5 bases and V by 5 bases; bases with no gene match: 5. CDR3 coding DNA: TGTGCCAGCAGCTTGACAGGGGGCCTCGAGACCCAGTACTTC. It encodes CASSLTGGLETQYF.

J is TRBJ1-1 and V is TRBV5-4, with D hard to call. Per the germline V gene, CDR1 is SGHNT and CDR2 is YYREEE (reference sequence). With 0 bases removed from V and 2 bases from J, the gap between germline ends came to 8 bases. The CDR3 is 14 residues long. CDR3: CASSLAAANTEAFF. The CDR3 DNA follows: TGTGCCAGCAGCTTGGCGGCAGCCAACACTGAAGCTTTCTTT.

Here the CDR3 reads CASSSYRDRGNANTGELFF. In DNA form, the CDR3 reads TGTGCCAGCAGCTCCTACCGGGACAGGGGGAACGCGAACACCGGGGAGCTGTTTTTT. The J gene is TRBJ2-2, the V gene TRBV7-6; TRBD1 matches 11 bases. This CDR3 is 19 amino acids long. V was clipped by 4 bases and J by 0 bases; unmatched bases: 10. The germline gives CDR1 SGHVS, CDR2 FNYEAQ.